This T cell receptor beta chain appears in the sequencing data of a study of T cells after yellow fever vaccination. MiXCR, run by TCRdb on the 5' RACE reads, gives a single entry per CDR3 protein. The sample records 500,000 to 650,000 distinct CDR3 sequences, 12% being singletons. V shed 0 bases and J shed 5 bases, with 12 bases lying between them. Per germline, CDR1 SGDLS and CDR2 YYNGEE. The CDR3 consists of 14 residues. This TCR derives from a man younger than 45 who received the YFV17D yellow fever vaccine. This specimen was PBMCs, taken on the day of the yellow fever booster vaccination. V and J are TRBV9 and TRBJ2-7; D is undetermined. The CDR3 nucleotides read TGTGCCAGCAGCGTAGAGGTCAGATCGGACGAGCAGTACTTC. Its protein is CASSVEVRSDEQYF.